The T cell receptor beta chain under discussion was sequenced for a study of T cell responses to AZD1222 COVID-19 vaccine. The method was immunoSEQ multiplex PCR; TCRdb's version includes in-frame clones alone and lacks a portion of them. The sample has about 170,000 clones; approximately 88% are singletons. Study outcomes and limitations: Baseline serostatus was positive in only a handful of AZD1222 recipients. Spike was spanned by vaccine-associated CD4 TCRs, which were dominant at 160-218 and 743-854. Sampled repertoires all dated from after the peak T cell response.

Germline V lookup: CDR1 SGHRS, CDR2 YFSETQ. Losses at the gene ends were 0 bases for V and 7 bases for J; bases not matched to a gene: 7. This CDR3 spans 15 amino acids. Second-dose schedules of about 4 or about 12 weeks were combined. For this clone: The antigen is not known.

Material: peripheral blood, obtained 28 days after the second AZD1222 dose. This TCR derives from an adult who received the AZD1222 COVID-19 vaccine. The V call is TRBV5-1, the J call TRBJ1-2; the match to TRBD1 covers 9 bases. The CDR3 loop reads CASSLGDRVGGGYTF. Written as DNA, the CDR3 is TGCGCCAGCAGCTTGGGGGACAGGGTAGGTGGTGGCTACACCTTC.